The 9 T cell receptor beta chains below all came from one sample that was sequenced in a study of beta chain features in type 1 diabetes. The authors reverse transcribed all of the isolated RNA, so sequencing captured expressed TCRB transcripts. The protocol was immunoSEQ multiplex PCR, while the TCRdb copy is restricted to in-frame clones and leaves out a portion. The table includes approximately 160,000 clones, 7.5% to 10% detected once. The source material was central memory CD4+ T cells from blood. These receptors were obtained from a man between 18 and 29 years old in good health.

This clone has just a few counts. The chain has TRBV5-1 and TRBJ2-7; weak D call: TRBD2 (5 bases). Germline V gene data show CDR1 as SGHRS and CDR2 as YFSETQ. CDR3 length equals 14 residues. V was trimmed by 2 bases and J by 7 bases, leaving 16 bases between them. CDR3 amino acids: CASSFGPGLGEQYF. The CDR3 region has the DNA TGCGCCAGCAGCTTTGGACCGGGATTGGGAGAGCAGTACTTC.

This clone was seen a few times. The chain employs TRBV18 and TRBJ2-6; TRBD1 matches at 7 bases. Germline V gives CDR1 KGHSH, CDR2 LQKENI. V shed 0 bases, J shed 0 bases, and the junction held 5 bases outside the gene matches. CDR3 size: 18 residues. CDR3 bases: TGTGCCAGCTCACCACCGGGACAGAGCACCTCTGGGGCCAACGTCCTGACTTTC. As protein: CASSPPGQSTSGANVLTF.

This clone was detected only a few times. The chain joins TRBV7-2 to TRBJ2-1, with TRBD2 matching 8 bases. V lost 1 base to trimming and J lost 5 bases; unmatched junction nucleotides: 10. The germline CDR1 and CDR2 sequences are SGHTA and FQGNSA. This CDR3 is 17 amino acids long. CDR3 sequence: CASSLVGAGAGDNEQFF. The CDR3 coding sequence is TGTGCCAGCAGCTTAGTGGGAGCGGGAGCGGGGGACAATGAGCAGTTCTTC.

The chain joins TRBV4-1 to TRBJ2-4, with D perhaps TRBD2 (6 bases). This CDR3 is built from 15 residues. Germline lookup yields CDR1 MGHRA and CDR2 YSYEKL. V was cut by 1 base and J by 5 bases, with 12 bases left in between. CDR3 protein: CASSQARDWENIQYF. The CDR3 nucleotides read TGCGCCAGCAGCCAAGCCCGGGACTGGGAAAACATTCAGTACTTC.

J is TRBJ1-2 and V is TRBV6-5, with D hard to call. Germline V gene data show CDR1 as MNHEY and CDR2 as SVGAGI. Trimming pared 5 bases from V and 11 bases from J, leaving 18 bases between. The CDR3 consists of 13 residues. The CDR3 loop is CASSRRVDDVYTF. The CDR3 nucleotides read TGTGCCAGCAGTCGGCGGGTAGACGATGTATACACCTTC.

CDR3 nucleotide sequence: TGTGCCAGCAGCCCCCCGAGCTCCTACGAGCAGTACTTC. This codes for CASSPPSSYEQYF. The V and J genes are TRBV5-6 and TRBJ2-7; unclear D gene. The CDR3 extends over 13 amino acids. Germline V lookup: CDR1 SGHDT, CDR2 YYEEEE. V was trimmed by 4 bases and J by 0 bases, leaving 8 bases between them.

This clone was counted between two and nine times. The genes are TRBV4-3 and TRBJ2-2; TRBD2 matches at 9 bases. The trim removed 1 base at V and 3 bases at J, leaving 6 bases unmatched. Germline CDR1 is LGHNA and CDR2 is YSLEER. This CDR3 spans 17 amino acids. The CDR3 nucleotides read TGCGCCAGCAGCCAAGTCGGACTAGCGAGATACACCGGGGAGCTGTTTTTT. Its protein is CASSQVGLARYTGELFF.

This clone showed up many times. The chain joins TRBV19 to TRBJ1-5, with D unresolved. The V and J ends lost 5 bases and 0 bases respectively, with 11 bases between them. CDR3 length equals 15 residues. Per germline, CDR1 LNHDA and CDR2 SQIVND (reference sequence). CDR3: CASSAPVNSNQPQHF. CDR3 nucleotide sequence: TGTGCCAGTAGTGCGCCGGTCAATAGCAATCAGCCCCAGCATTTT.

This clone was detected only a few times. The V call is TRBV7-3, the J call TRBJ2-1; TRBD2 agrees at 12 bases. V shed 5 bases, J shed 12 bases, and the junction held 8 bases outside the gene matches. Per the germline V gene, CDR1 is SGHTA and CDR2 is FQGTGA. The CDR3 totals 14 residues. The CDR3 protein is CASSKRTSGALQFF. Written as DNA, the CDR3 is TGTGCCAGCAGCAAACGGACTAGCGGGGCCCTGCAGTTCTTC.